The 3 T cell receptor beta chains below come from one sample, sequenced in a study of T cell responses to AZD1222 COVID-19 vaccine. Method: immunoSEQ multiplex PCR; TCRdb's copy keeps in-frame clones and lacks some. The sample has approximately 120,000 clones, less than 95% seen once. The sample here was peripheral blood, taken on day 0 of AZD1222 vaccination. The receptors here all came from an adult in good health.

This clone has more than one count but fewer than ten. The chain is built from TRBV25-1 and TRBJ1-3; D is unclear. The germline V and J ends were trimmed by 6 bases and 0 bases, with 6 bases remaining between them. The CDR3 sequence is 13 residues long. Germline V gene sequence: CDR1 MGHDK, CDR2 SYGVNS. The chain's CDR3 is CASRLSSGNTIYF. The CDR3, as DNA: TGTGCCAGCAGATTGAGCTCTGGAAACACCATATATTTT. The variable domain in full, with the rest retrieved from reference TRBV25-1 and TRBJ1-3, is EADIYQTPRYLVIGTGKKITLECSQTMGHDKMYWYQQDPGMELHLIHYSYGVNSTEKGDLSSESTVSRIRTEHFPLTLESARPSHTSQYLCASRLSSGNTIYFGEGSWLTVV.

The J gene is TRBJ2-7, the V gene TRBV6-1, with D perhaps matching TRBD1 (6 bases). The V end was cut by 0 bases, the J end by 0 bases, with 9 bases between. Germline V CDR1 and CDR2: MNHNS, SASEGT. This CDR3 region has 15 residues. The CDR3, as DNA: TGTGCCAGCAGTGAAGCTACAGGGAGCTCCTACGAGCAGTACTTC. This sequence encodes CASSEATGSSYEQYF.

The V gene is TRBV5-1, the J gene TRBJ1-4; unclear D gene. Between the trimmed V and J ends, which lost 2 bases and 7 bases, there was a span of 12 bases. Germline V CDR1 and CDR2: SGHRS, YFSETQ. This CDR3 has 14 amino acids. CDR3 DNA: TGCGCCAGCAGCTTTACAGAAAGGCGTGAAAAACTGTTTTTT. Translating it yields CASSFTERREKLFF.